Listed below are T cell receptor beta chains from one sample, sequenced in a study of blood T cell repertoires in COVID-19. TCRdb keeps only in-frame clones here, not all; method: immunoSEQ multiplex PCR. The table records some 180,000 clones, about 80% of them present only once. Sample: peripheral blood. The receptors were gathered from a woman at least 80 years old with acute or convalescent COVID-19. Each CDR3 is given with its conserved first and last residue.

TRBV7-9,TRBJ2-2,CASSSGTATGELFF
TRBV9,TRBJ2-3,CASSVAVSPDTQYF
TRBV19,TRBJ2-3,CASSIYLSTDTQYF
TRBV5-5,TRBJ2-2,CASSPKGLLAQNTGELFF
TRBV7-2,TRBJ2-2,CASSLRTGSTGELFF
TRBV10-1,TRBJ1-2,CASSESINSGRYF
TRBV5-1,TRBJ2-3,CASSSSGSGSVEDTQYF
TRBV19,TRBJ2-5,CASSNTFGLWETQYF
TRBV12-3/TRBV12-4,TRBJ1-1,CASSQRAGEAFF
TRBV12-3/TRBV12-4,TRBJ2-7,CASRQGYEQYF
TRBV11-2,TRBJ2-3,CASSLVRVRDTQYF
TRBV6-1,TRBJ1-6,CASSEELGVPNSPLHF
TRBV12-3/TRBV12-4,TRBJ1-3,CATGQGIRNTIYF
TRBV6-5,TRBJ1-1,CASFPDAFTEAFF
TRBV29-1,TRBJ2-3,CSVDAGKPDTQYF
TRBV28,TRBJ2-7,CASGGTVAYEQYF
TRBV7-9,TRBJ2-6,CASSRSGANVLTF
TRBV28,TRBJ1-2,CASSPGGFQTNYGYTF
TRBV18,TRBJ2-7,CASSPGGQGLGEQYF
TRBV24-1,TRBJ2-7,CATSDRDRSYEQYF
TRBV12-3/TRBV12-4,TRBJ1-1,CASSLNRDTEAFF
TRBV4-2,TRBJ2-7,CASSQEVGQATIEQYF
TRBV30,TRBJ1-5,CAWTQNRVDQPQHF
TRBV7-3,TRBJ1-1,CASSADRANTEAFF
TRBV7-3,TRBJ2-1,CASSWRGEPYNEQFF
TRBV29-1,TRBJ2-3,CSVLSGGAGDTQYF